One and the same sample provided the 25 T cell receptor beta chains below, sequenced in a study of OX40 agonist ivuxolimab in advanced cancers. Only in-frame clones appear in the TCRdb table, and some are missing; sequencing was by immunoSEQ multiplex PCR. The sample lists tens of thousands of clones, approximately 81% occurring once. Source: CD4+ or CD8+ T cells sorted from blood, taken in a trial of the OX40 agonist ivuxolimab. The receptors stem from an adult with an advanced solid tumor such as melanoma, head and neck, liver or kidney cancer.

The chain employs TRBV11-2 and TRBJ2-5, with D perhaps TRBD2 (6 bases). The CDR3 covers 14 residues. The germline V gene has CDR1 SGHAT and CDR2 FQNNGV. The V and J ends lost 5 bases and 1 base respectively, with 11 bases between them. This CDR3 reads CASSHGGLQETQYF. CDR3 DNA sequence: TGTGCCAGCAGCCACGGGGGACTCCAAGAGACCCAGTACTTC.

This chain connects TRBV27 to TRBJ1-2; D perhaps matches TRBD1 (6 bases). The V gene lost 2 bases and the J gene lost 2 bases, with 9 bases spanning the gap. The germline V gene has CDR1 MNHEY and CDR2 SMNVEV (reference sequence). CDR3 length: 14 amino acids. The DNA for the CDR3 is TGTGCCAGCAGTTTAGCTGACAGGAACTATGGCTACACCTTC. Translating it yields CASSLADRNYGYTF.

The J gene is TRBJ2-1, the V gene TRBV2; D perhaps matches TRBD2 (6 bases). V shed 6 bases and J shed 0 bases, with 12 bases lying between them. The CDR3 runs to 15 residues. Per the germline V gene, CDR1 is SNHLY and CDR2 is FYNNEI. As DNA, the CDR3 is TGTGCCAGCAGCCGACTAGTGAGCTCCTACAATGAGCAGTTCTTC. It encodes CASSRLVSSYNEQFF. Supplemented by reference TRBV2 and TRBJ2-1, the full variable domain reads EPEVTQTPSHQVTQMGQEVILRCVPISNHLYFYWYRQILGQKVEFLVSFYNNEISEKSEIFDDQFSVERPDGSNFTLKIRSTKLEDSAMYFCASSRLVSSYNEQFFGPGTRLTVL.

The gene calls are TRBV14 and TRBJ1-2; D not resolved. V was trimmed by 0 bases and J by 4 bases, leaving 12 bases between them. CDR1 is SGHDN and CDR2 is FVKESK in the germline V gene. The CDR3 runs to 15 residues. The DNA of the CDR3 is TGTGCCAGCAGCCAAGAAGGAAATACCCTCTATGGCTACACCTTC. Translating it yields CASSQEGNTLYGYTF.

The chain joins TRBV6-6 to TRBJ1-5; unclear D gene. The V end was cut by 5 bases, the J end by 3 bases, with 8 bases between. Germline CDR1 and CDR2: MNHNY and SVGAGI (reference sequence). The CDR3 totals 13 residues. CDR3 loop: CASSPRDNQPQHF. CDR3 DNA: TGTGCCAGCAGTCCACGGGACAATCAGCCCCAGCATTTT.

This sequence joins TRBV4-2 and TRBJ2-7; no definite D call. Trimming shortened V by 0 bases and J by 1 base, and 10 bases separated the two germline ends. The length of the CDR3 is 15 residues. Germline V lookup: CDR1 LGHNA, CDR2 YNFKEQ. The CDR3 DNA reads TGTGCCAGCAGCCAAGAAGTGGGTGTATCCTACGAGCAGTACTTC. It yields the protein CASSQEVGVSYEQYF.

In this sample, this clone turned up a few times. V usage is TRBV11-3 and J usage is TRBJ2-3; 7 bases align to TRBD2. V dropped 5 bases and J dropped 4; count of bases not matched to a gene: 9. The CDR3 is 15 amino acids. Germline lookup yields CDR1 SGHNT and CDR2 YENEEA. This CDR3 is CASSQDGRSADTQYF. The CDR3 DNA reads TGTGCCAGCAGCCAGGACGGGAGGAGCGCAGATACGCAGTATTTT.

The genes are TRBV6-4 and TRBJ2-1; 12 nucleotides match TRBD2. This CDR3 has 15 residues. V shed 6 bases and J 9 bases; nucleotides not matched to a gene: 9. Per germline, CDR1 MRHNA and CDR2 SNTAGT. The CDR3 sequence: CASSPRLAGDREQFF. The CDR3 coding sequence is TGTGCCAGCAGCCCGAGACTAGCGGGAGATCGTGAGCAGTTCTTC.

This chain joins TRBV28 and TRBJ1-1, with 10 nucleotides matching TRBD1. This CDR3 comprises 22 residues. Trimming at V came to 2 bases and at J to 5 bases, leaving 26 bases not matched to a gene. CDR1 and CDR2 from the germline V gene are MDHEN and SYDVKM. This CDR3 is CASSLGYLYAPSGTGDSTEAFF. The CDR3 coding sequence is TGTGCCAGCAGTTTAGGGTATTTGTATGCGCCTTCCGGGACAGGGGATTCGACTGAAGCTTTCTTT.

The chain is built from TRBV7-6 and TRBJ2-7; no definite D call. Germline CDR1 reads SGHVS; CDR2 reads FNYEAQ. The CDR3 has 13 amino acids. V was trimmed by 1 base and J by 3 bases, leaving 7 bases between them. DNA for the CDR3: TGTGCCAGCAGCTTAGGGGCGGACTACGAGCAGTACTTC. Translating it yields CASSLGADYEQYF.

A single count supports this clone. The gene calls are TRBV28 and TRBJ2-3, with D tentatively TRBD1 or TRBD2 (5 bases each). The CDR3 consists of 19 residues. CDR1 is MDHEN and CDR2 is SYDVKM in the germline V gene. Trimming took off 5 bases at V and 0 bases at J, with 24 bases between the two ends. The CDR3 sequence is CASSAYRSLVSSSTDTQYF. The CDR3 nucleotides are TGTGCCAGCAGTGCCTACAGGTCACTAGTCTCATCTAGCACAGATACGCAGTATTTT.

Only one count was recorded for this clone. The rearrangement uses TRBV6-5 and TRBJ1-1; weak D call: TRBD1 (5 bases). Trimming left V 4 bases short and J 5 bases short, with 11 bases between. The CDR3 length is 13 residues. Germline V gene lookup returns CDR1 MNHEY and CDR2 SVGAGI. The CDR3 nucleotides are TGTGCCAGCAGTTCGCGACAGTCGACTGAAGCTTTCTTT. Encoded protein: CASSSRQSTEAFF.

This chain links TRBV11-1 with TRBJ2-1; 9 positions agree with TRBD1. The length of the CDR3 is 14 residues. The ends lost 5 bases at V and 6 bases at J; junction bases unmatched: 5. Per the germline V gene, CDR1 is SGHAT and CDR2 is FQDESV (reference sequence). The CDR3 is CASSALTGGNEQFF. In DNA form, the CDR3 reads TGTGCCAGCAGCGCGTTGACAGGGGGCAATGAGCAGTTCTTC. The full variable domain, rest sourced from reference TRBV11-1 and TRBJ2-1, is EAEVAQSPRYKITEKSQAVAFWCDPISGHATLYWYRQILGQGPELLVQFQDESVVDDSQLPKDRFSAERLKGVDSTLKIQPAELGDSAMYLCASSALTGGNEQFFGPGTRLTVL.

The chain employs TRBV11-2 and TRBJ1-2, with 8 bases lining up with TRBD1. V was clipped by 5 bases and J by 5 bases; unmatched bases: 16. This CDR3 contains 17 residues. The germline V gene encodes CDR1 SGHAT and CDR2 FQNNGV. The CDR3 spells CASSTRQGRSTGYGYTF. CDR3 in DNA: TGTGCCAGCAGCACGCGACAGGGGCGGTCGACGGGGTATGGCTACACCTTC.

This chain links TRBV10-3 with TRBJ1-2, with D unresolved. CDR3 length: 13 amino acids. Trimming took off 0 bases at V and 8 bases at J, with 10 bases between the two ends. Germline V gives CDR1 ENHRY, CDR2 SYGVKD. Here the CDR3 DNA reads TGTGCCATCAGTGAGTCGGGCAGAGGCGGCTACACCTTC. This sequence encodes CAISESGRGGYTF.

The chain recombines TRBV19 with TRBJ2-5; possibly TRBD1 or TRBD2 for D (6 bases each). V lost 8 bases, J lost 5 bases, and 15 bases lay in between. Germline CDR1 and CDR2: LNHDA and SQIVND (reference sequence). The CDR3 covers 13 residues. As DNA, the CDR3 is TGTGCCAGTGCCCAGGGGAGGAGGGAGACCCAGTACTTC. Encoded protein: CASAQGRRETQYF.

This clone was found a few times. The V call is TRBV10-3, the J call TRBJ2-1; 10 nucleotides line up with TRBD2. After removal of 2 bases from V and 12 bases from J, the junction contained 7 bases not matched to a gene. This CDR3 spans 14 amino acids. The germline V gene has CDR1 ENHRY and CDR2 SYGVKD. DNA of the CDR3: TGTGCCATCAGTGAGACTAGCGGGGCTATGGGGCAGTTCTTC. Translated, it gives CAISETSGAMGQFF.

Only a few counts were recorded for this clone. The rearrangement uses TRBV5-1 and TRBJ1-1; D unclear. CDR1 is SGHRS and CDR2 is YFSETQ in the germline V gene. Trimming shortened V by 3 bases and J by 2 bases, and 11 bases separated the two germline ends. CDR3 length: 14 amino acids. The CDR3 loop is CASSSDTVNTEAFF. CDR3 coding DNA: TGCGCCAGCAGCTCCGATACAGTTAACACTGAAGCTTTCTTT.

The V call is TRBV10-2, the J call TRBJ2-5; a possible D gene is TRBD1 (5 bases). This CDR3 region has 13 residues. The V gene lost 7 bases and the J gene lost 2 bases, with 11 bases spanning the gap. Germline V gene sequence: CDR1 WSHSY, CDR2 SAAADI. The CDR3 nucleotides read TGCGCCAGCACCATAGACAGACAAGAGACCCAGTACTTC. Residues: CASTIDRQETQYF.

J is TRBJ2-7 and V is TRBV28; 11 positions match TRBD2. J gave up 3 bases and V 6 bases, and 4 bases lay outside the gene matches. The CDR3 has 14 amino acids. Germline V gene data show CDR1 as MDHEN and CDR2 as SYDVKM. Here the CDR3 DNA reads TGTGCCAGCAGGATGGGACTAGCGGACTACGAGCAGTACTTC. It is translated as CASRMGLADYEQYF.

This CDR3 is CASSLASNQPQHF. As DNA, the CDR3 is TGCGCCAGCAGCTTGGCCAGCAATCAGCCCCAGCATTTT. V and J are TRBV5-1 and TRBJ1-5; no reliable D call. Trimming left V 0 bases short and J 1 base short, with 2 bases between. Germline assignment: CDR1 SGHRS and CDR2 YFSETQ. The CDR3 is 13 residues long.

This sequence joins TRBV6-4 and TRBJ1-1; D call uncertain. Germline V gives CDR1 MRHNA, CDR2 SNTAGT. The CDR3 has 16 residues. V gave up 4 bases and J gave up 1 base, with 16 bases separating them. CDR3 region: CASSVINSSPNTEAFF. CDR3 coding DNA: TGTGCCAGCAGTGTCATTAACTCTTCCCCGAACACTGAAGCTTTCTTT.

The chain combines TRBV6-4 with TRBJ2-3; D might be TRBD1 or TRBD2, each matching 5 bases. Germline V lookup: CDR1 MRHNA, CDR2 SNTAGT. Trimming cost V 2 bases and J 1 base, with 13 bases left between them. There are 16 residues in the CDR3. CDR3 sequence reads: CASSDTGTRGTDTQYF. DNA for the CDR3: TGTGCCAGCAGTGACACGGGGACGCGGGGCACAGATACGCAGTATTTT.

The J gene is TRBJ2-1, the V gene TRBV29-1; 15 bases agree with TRBD2. V shed 5 bases and J 4 bases; nucleotides not matched to a gene: 6. The CDR3 length is 16 residues. The V gene's germline CDR1 is SQVTM and CDR2 ANQGSEA. CDR3 in DNA: TGCAGCGTTTTGGGACTAGCGGGAGGTAGATACAATGAGCAGTTCTTC. Its translation: CSVLGLAGGRYNEQFF.

The chain recombines TRBV28 with TRBJ1-2; no firm D call. CDR1 and CDR2 from the germline V gene are MDHEN and SYDVKM. The CDR3 consists of 16 residues. V lost 6 bases to trimming and J lost 5 bases, with 22 bases between them. The CDR3 here is CASSDGHSGIQYGYTF. CDR3 nucleotides: TGTGCCAGCAGCGACGGTCATTCCGGGATCCAATATGGCTACACCTTC.